Below, 32 T cell receptor beta chains from the same sample are listed, as sequenced in a study of cytomegalovirus exposure and HLA in healthy donors. This PCR relied on a set of 60 Vbeta primers and 13 Jbeta primers. TCRdb's table, derived via immunoSEQ multiplex PCR, lists solely in-frame clones and lacks some. This sample has approximately 100,000 clones, with about 77% found just once. The sequenced sample was PBMCs. The receptors come from a woman younger than 30 in good health and CMV-seropositive.

The chain combines TRBV6-6 with TRBJ1-4; 8 bases are a match to TRBD1. The CDR3 sequence is 13 residues long. Germline CDR1 reads MNHNY; CDR2 reads SVGAGI (reference sequence). The V gene end was trimmed by 4 bases and the J gene end by 8 bases; junction bases not matched to a gene: 3. The CDR3 spells CASSLQGGEKLFF. CDR3 nucleotides: TGTGCCAGCAGTTTACAGGGGGGCGAAAAACTGTTTTTT.

This chain joins TRBV4-3 and TRBJ2-2, with 8 bases matching TRBD1. Germline CDR1 and CDR2: LGHNA and YSLEER. The V segment lost 2 bases and the J segment 3 bases; nucleotides outside the gene matches: 8. The CDR3 totals 17 residues. CDR3 sequence (DNA): TGCGCCAGCAGCCAACCGCGGGACAGGAGACACACCGGGGAGCTGTTTTTT. It specifies CASSQPRDRRHTGELFF.

The V gene is TRBV28, the J gene TRBJ2-3; perhaps TRBD1 as D (6 bases). Germline V CDR1 and CDR2: MDHEN, SYDVKM. The germline V and J ends were trimmed by 6 bases and 1 base, with 11 bases remaining between them. The CDR3 loop spans 14 amino acids. The CDR3 DNA follows: TGTGCCAGCAGACAATCAGGGGGCACAGATACGCAGTATTTT. This encodes CASRQSGGTDTQYF.

The chain has TRBV21-1 and TRBJ2-7; whether TRBD2, the table's D call, matches the DNA was not checked. TRBV21-1 is listed as a pseudogene. The CDR3 is 17 amino acids. DNA of the CDR3: TGTGCCAGCAAGGAACCGGGACTAGCGTCGGAGGCCTACGAGCAGTACTTC. It codes for CASKEPGLASEAYEQYF.

This clone was seen just once. The genes are TRBV27 and TRBJ1-2; no clear D. With 4 bases removed from V and 5 bases from J, the gap between germline ends came to 14 bases. Germline lookup yields CDR1 MNHEY and CDR2 SMNVEV (reference sequence). The length of the CDR3 is 14 residues. This chain's CDR3 is CASSSDGPGYGYTF. The CDR3 region has the DNA TGTGCCAGCAGTTCCGACGGTCCGGGTTATGGCTACACCTTC.

The sample holds a few counts of this clone. The genes are TRBV5-8 and TRBJ2-7, with 11 bases lining up with TRBD2. Germline-derived CDR1 and CDR2 are SGHTS and YDEGEE. V shed 4 bases, J shed 9 bases, and the junction held 6 bases outside the gene matches. This CDR3 is 13 amino acids long. CDR3 in DNA: TGTGCCAGCAGCGAGGGACTAGCGGCCTCGCAGTACTTC. Its translation: CASSEGLAASQYF.

The chain joins TRBV5-1 to TRBJ2-2, with a weak D call TRBD2 (6 bases). V gave up 0 bases and J gave up 4 bases, with 10 bases separating them. This CDR3 is built from 15 residues. Germline CDR1 reads SGHRS; CDR2 reads YFSETQ. Here the CDR3 reads CASSLEVGGTGELFF. CDR3 sequence (DNA): TGCGCCAGCAGCTTGGAGGTGGGGGGCACCGGGGAGCTGTTTTTT.

This clone was seen a single time. Other nucleotide sequences in the sample specify the same CDR3. The CDR3 protein is CASSLGTGSEKLFF. The CDR3 DNA sequence: TGCGCCAGCAGCTTAGGGACAGGGTCCGAAAAACTGTTTTTT. This chain uses TRBV5-1 with TRBJ1-4; 9 bases align to TRBD1. Losses at the gene ends were 2 bases for V and 8 bases for J; bases not matched to a gene: 4. The CDR3 has 14 residues. Germline CDR1 reads SGHRS; CDR2 reads YFSETQ.

The chain couples TRBV19 to TRBJ2-6; 8 bases align to TRBD2. Germline assignment: CDR1 LNHDA and CDR2 SQIVND (reference sequence). CDR3 size: 18 residues. V lost 4 bases and J lost 0; bases outside the gene matches: 8. The CDR3 DNA is TGTGCCAGTAGTAGGTCACTAGCGGCTCGCTCTGGGGCCAACGTCCTGACTTTC. Its protein product is CASSRSLAARSGANVLTF.

The chain couples TRBV5-1 to TRBJ1-1, with a weak D call TRBD1 (5 bases). Germline assignment: CDR1 SGHRS and CDR2 YFSETQ. This CDR3 has 14 residues. The V gene lost 2 bases and the J gene lost 3 bases, with 11 bases spanning the gap. Here the CDR3 DNA reads TGCGCCAGCAGCTTCAACAGGAGATACACTGAAGCTTTCTTT. This codes for CASSFNRRYTEAFF. Together with reference TRBV5-1 and TRBJ1-1, the CDR3 gives the full variable domain: KAGVTQTPRYLIKTRGQQVTLSCSPISGHRSVSWYQQTPGQGLQFLFEYFSETQRNKGNFPGRFSGRQFSNSRSEMNVSTLELGDSALYLCASSFNRRYTEAFFGQGTRLTVV.

The chain couples TRBV4-1 to TRBJ2-4, with 7 bases fitting TRBD1. The CDR3 is made up of 15 amino acids. CDR1 is MGHRA and CDR2 is YSYEKL in the germline V gene. The V and J ends lost 0 bases and 7 bases, in that order; junction bases with no gene match: 6. The CDR3 region has the DNA TGCGCCAGCAGCCAAGATTGGAAACAGGGGAACATTCAGTACTTC. Translating it yields CASSQDWKQGNIQYF.

The chain combines TRBV25-1 with TRBJ2-7; TRBD1 aligns across 9 bases. The V gene end was trimmed by 6 bases and the J gene end by 6 bases; junction bases not matched to a gene: 12. CDR1 is MGHDK and CDR2 is SYGVNS in the germline V gene. This CDR3 has 15 amino acids. Here the CDR3 DNA reads TGTGCCAGCAGCCAACTTACAGGGGGCGAATCCGAGCAGTACTTC. This translates into CASSQLTGGESEQYF.

CDR3 nucleotides: TGCAGCGCCGGAGGGGGGGGGATCGTTGAGACCCAGTACTTC. Its translation: CSAGGGGIVETQYF. The rearrangement joins TRBV29-1 to TRBJ2-5; D is possibly TRBD2 (7 bases). Trimming left V 7 bases short and J 5 bases short, with 20 bases between. This CDR3 is built from 14 residues. Germline V lookup: CDR1 SQVTM, CDR2 ANQGSEA.

This rearrangement joins TRBV28 to TRBJ1-5; weak D call: TRBD1 (6 bases). This CDR3 is built from 14 residues. CDR1 and CDR2 from the germline V gene are MDHEN and SYDVKM. Deletions cut 2 bases from V and 5 bases from J, with 10 bases between. CDR3 in DNA: TGTGCCAGCAGTTTAACAGGGTCTGATCAGCCCCAGCATTTT. This gives the protein CASSLTGSDQPQHF.

V usage is TRBV29-1 and J usage is TRBJ2-4; 8 bases match TRBD2. J was trimmed by 6 bases and V by 1 base; bases with no gene match: 2. This CDR3 region has 13 residues. Germline CDR1 and CDR2: SQVTM and ANQGSEA. The CDR3 DNA is TGCAGCGTTGAAGTTACTAGCGGAAACATTCAGTACTTC. Its protein is CSVEVTSGNIQYF.

The chain recombines TRBV18 with TRBJ1-1; 8 bases align to TRBD1. Trimming cost V 5 bases and J 1 base; bases outside gene matches: 0. CDR1 KGHSH and CDR2 LQKENI come from the germline V gene. This CDR3 has 13 amino acids. The CDR3 region has the DNA TGTGCCAGCTCAGGACAGGGGAACACTGAAGCTTTCTTT. This gives the protein CASSGQGNTEAFF. Full variable domain (outside the CDR3, taken from reference TRBV18 and TRBJ1-1): NAGVMQNPRHLVRRRGQEARLRCSPMKGHSHVYWYRQLPEEGLKFMVYLQKENIIDESGMPKERFSAEFPKEGPSILRIQQVVRGDSAAYFCASSGQGNTEAFFGQGTRLTVV.

The chain links TRBV6-5 to TRBJ2-6, with 7 nucleotides matching TRBD2. Germline values: CDR1 MNHEY, CDR2 SVGAGI. V was clipped by 4 bases and J by 3 bases; unmatched bases: 3. The CDR3 is 15 residues long. The CDR3 protein is CASSWSGVGANVLTF. The DNA of the CDR3 is TGTGCCAGCAGTTGGAGCGGGGTTGGGGCCAACGTCCTGACTTTC.

The genes are TRBV6-5 and TRBJ2-7, with D perhaps TRBD1 (6 bases). V lost 0 bases and J lost 2, with 11 bases in between. CDR1 is MNHEY and CDR2 is SVGAGI in the germline V gene. This CDR3 contains 15 residues. The CDR3 sequence: CASSYSDRRPYEQYF. The CDR3 DNA is TGTGCCAGCAGTTACTCCGACAGGCGTCCCTACGAGCAGTACTTC.

V usage is TRBV27 and J usage is TRBJ2-5; TRBD2 is a possible D gene (5 bases). With 0 bases removed from V and 4 bases from J, the gap between germline ends came to 6 bases. There are 13 residues in the CDR3. Germline-derived CDR1 and CDR2 are MNHEY and SMNVEV (reference sequence). The CDR3 DNA reads as TGTGCCAGCAGTTTATCCGAGGGAGAGACCCAGTACTTC. Protein product: CASSLSEGETQYF.

The chain joins TRBV9 to TRBJ2-2; perhaps TRBD2 as D (5 bases). Germline V gene sequence: CDR1 SGDLS, CDR2 YYNGEE. This CDR3 is 15 amino acids long. Trimming took 2 bases from V and 3 from J, leaving 11 bases between them. The CDR3 region is CASSVGGWDTGELFF. The CDR3 DNA reads TGTGCCAGCAGCGTCGGAGGATGGGACACCGGGGAGCTGTTTTTT.

The V and J genes are TRBV7-3 and TRBJ2-6, with D perhaps matching TRBD2 (6 bases). V dropped 4 bases and J dropped 1 base, with 11 bases sitting between them. CDR3 length: 16 amino acids. Germline V CDR1 and CDR2: SGHTA, FQGTGA. CDR3 sequence reads: CASSSGVGSGANVLTF. DNA for the CDR3: TGTGCCAGCAGCTCGGGGGTGGGGTCTGGGGCCAACGTCCTGACTTTC.

This chain joins TRBV4-3 and TRBJ2-5; 7 nucleotides line up with TRBD1. Germline V lookup: CDR1 LGHNA, CDR2 YSLEER. V dropped 4 bases and J dropped 3; count of bases not matched to a gene: 5. The CDR3 is made up of 14 amino acids. The CDR3 reads CASSRARGKETQYF. CDR3 coding DNA: TGCGCCAGCAGCCGGGCCAGGGGGAAAGAGACCCAGTACTTC.

This clone was recorded a few times. The rearrangement uses TRBV28 and TRBJ2-7, with D perhaps TRBD1 (5 bases). Trimming stripped 8 bases from V and 0 bases from J, with 8 bases between. This CDR3 contains 12 residues. CDR1 MDHEN and CDR2 SYDVKM come from the germline V gene. The CDR3 DNA sequence: TGTGCCAGCGAAGACAGCTCCTACGAGCAGTACTTC. Protein product: CASEDSSYEQYF. The complete variable domain, with remaining parts taken from reference TRBV28 and TRBJ2-7, reads DVKVTQSSRYLVKRTGEKVFLECVQDMDHENMFWYRQDPGLGLRLIYFSYDVKMKEKGDIPEGYSVSREKKERFSLILESASTNQTSMYLCASEDSSYEQYFGPGTRLTVT.

By share, this clone counts as medium-sized. The gene calls are TRBV5-6 and TRBJ2-7; 7 bases match TRBD1. With 4 bases clipped from V and 2 bases from J, the junction kept 6 bases outside the gene matches. Germline V gene lookup returns CDR1 SGHDT and CDR2 YYEEEE. The CDR3 is 14 residues long. CDR3 amino acids: CASSPTGLTYEQYF. CDR3 nucleotides: TGTGCCAGCAGCCCGACAGGGCTTACCTACGAGCAGTACTTC.

This chain uses TRBV27 with TRBJ1-2; 7 bases agree with TRBD1. J was trimmed by 4 bases and V by 6 bases; bases with no gene match: 11. This CDR3 is built from 15 residues. Germline CDR1 and CDR2: MNHEY and SMNVEV (reference sequence). The CDR3, as DNA: TGTGCCAGCAGCCTCGGGACAGAAAGAGGCTATGGCTACACCTTC. Its translation is CASSLGTERGYGYTF.

Of note for this clone: The same CDR3 is also encoded by other DNA sequences in this sample. The chain links TRBV27 to TRBJ2-1, with 8 bases matching TRBD2. With V trimmed by 2 bases and J by 4 bases, 1 base remained unmatched. Germline V gives CDR1 MNHEY, CDR2 SMNVEV (reference sequence). The length of the CDR3 is 14 residues. The CDR3 loop reads CASSLAGGYNEQFF. CDR3 DNA sequence: TGTGCCAGCAGTTTAGCGGGAGGTTACAATGAGCAGTTCTTC.

This chain links TRBV4-3 with TRBJ2-3, with 12 nucleotides matching TRBD2. Trimming took 0 bases from V and 3 from J; bases not matched to a gene: 1. The CDR3 has 16 amino acids. Per germline, CDR1 LGHNA and CDR2 YSLEER. This CDR3 reads CASSQELAGGTDTQYF. The CDR3 region has the DNA TGCGCCAGCAGCCAAGAACTAGCGGGAGGTACAGATACGCAGTATTTT.

This clone was seen only once. This chain connects TRBV2 to TRBJ2-1; D not certain. Germline assignment: CDR1 SNHLY and CDR2 FYNNEI. CDR3 size: 15 residues. V was trimmed by 1 base and J by 6 bases, leaving 13 bases between them. The DNA of the CDR3 is TGTGCCAGCAGTGAAGGGTATCTAGAAGGCAATGAGCAGTTCTTC. Its protein is CASSEGYLEGNEQFF.

This clone was found a few times. The chain employs TRBV19 and TRBJ1-1, with 8 positions matching TRBD1. V was clipped by 2 bases and J by 3 bases; unmatched bases: 5. This CDR3 has 15 residues. From germline, CDR1 is LNHDA and CDR2 SQIVND (reference sequence). The CDR3 DNA is TGTGCCAGTAGTATAAGCCCAGGGGGCTACACTGAAGCTTTCTTT. Protein product: CASSISPGGYTEAFF. Variable domain in full (rest from reference TRBV19 and TRBJ1-1): DGGITQSPKYLFRKEGQNVTLSCEQNLNHDAMYWYRQDPGQGLRLIYYSQIVNDFQKGDIAEGYSVSREKKESFPLTVTSAQKNPTAFYLCASSISPGGYTEAFFGQGTRLTVV.

This clone is a singleton in its sample. The rearrangement links TRBV15 to TRBJ2-1; D is undetermined. The CDR3 totals 15 residues. Germline V gene data show CDR1 as LNHNV and CDR2 as YYDKDF (reference sequence). The V and J ends lost 4 bases and 2 bases respectively, with 12 bases between them. The CDR3 spells CATSTETTPYNEQFF. DNA of the CDR3: TGTGCCACCAGCACAGAAACTACCCCCTACAATGAGCAGTTCTTC. The whole variable domain, filled in from reference TRBV15 and TRBJ2-1, reads DAMVIQNPRYQVTQFGKPVTLSCSQTLNHNVMYWYQQKSSQAPKLLFHYYDKDFNNEADTPDNFQSRRPNTSFCFLDIRSPGLGDTAMYLCATSTETTPYNEQFFGPGTRLTVL.

V gene TRBV2 combines with J gene TRBJ2-5; D possibly corresponds to TRBD2 (5 bases). This CDR3 is built from 15 residues. Germline assignment: CDR1 SNHLY and CDR2 FYNNEI. Deletions cut 5 bases from V and 2 bases from J, with 15 bases between. CDR3 loop: CASSPGSSEQETQYF. The DNA for the CDR3 is TGTGCCAGCAGTCCTGGGAGTAGCGAACAAGAGACCCAGTACTTC.

The chain combines TRBV5-4 with TRBJ2-7; tentatively, D is TRBD2 (5 bases). Germline-derived CDR1 and CDR2 are SGHNT and YYREEE (reference sequence). The CDR3 covers 14 residues. V lost 0 bases to trimming and J lost 3 bases, with 10 bases between them. The CDR3 nucleotides are TGTGCCAGCAGCTTGGGAGGGTCCTACTACGAGCAGTACTTC. Its protein product is CASSLGGSYYEQYF.